Below, 15 T cell receptor beta chains from the same sample are listed, as sequenced in a study of T cell responses to AZD1222 COVID-19 vaccine. The data were produced by immunoSEQ multiplex PCR, yet TCRdb's version contains in-frame clones alone and is incomplete. The sample has some 150,000 clones, roughly 89% seen once. The sequenced sample was peripheral blood, obtained on day 0 of AZD1222 vaccination. These TCRs come from an adult in good health.

The chain joins TRBV11-2 to TRBJ2-1; 11 positions agree with TRBD2. This CDR3 has 14 residues. The junction had 8 bases not matched to a gene; V was cut back by 8 bases and J by 8 bases. Germline CDR1 SGHAT, CDR2 FQNNGV. The CDR3 here is CASSVAGGPDEQFF. The DNA of the CDR3 is TGTGCCAGCTCCGTAGCGGGGGGGCCCGATGAGCAGTTCTTC. The entire variable domain, with the rest obtained from reference TRBV11-2 and TRBJ2-1, is as follows: EAGVAQSPRYKIIEKRQSVAFWCNPISGHATLYWYQQILGQGPKLLIQFQNNGVVDDSQLPKDRFSAERLKGVDSTLKIQPAKLEDSAVYLCASSVAGGPDEQFFGPGTRLTVL.

The chain has TRBV2 and TRBJ1-5; 12 bases align to TRBD1. The ends lost 7 bases at V and 4 bases at J; junction bases unmatched: 5. The CDR3 has 15 residues. Germline-derived CDR1 and CDR2 are SNHLY and FYNNEI. CDR3 protein: CASMGQGALNQPQHF. CDR3 DNA sequence: TGTGCCAGCATGGGACAGGGGGCTTTAAATCAGCCCCAGCATTTT.

V usage is TRBV6-1 and J usage is TRBJ2-7, with D tentatively TRBD2 (6 bases). V lost 5 bases and J 6 bases, leaving 17 bases between the germline ends. Per the germline V gene, CDR1 is MNHNS and CDR2 is SASEGT. The CDR3 loop spans 14 amino acids. The CDR3: CASSRAPGVREQYF. As DNA, the CDR3 is TGTGCCAGCAGTCGGGCCCCGGGGGTACGCGAGCAGTACTTC.

V gene TRBV10-3 combines with J gene TRBJ2-3, with 10 nucleotides matching TRBD2. This CDR3 contains 17 residues. In germline, CDR1 is ENHRY, CDR2 SYGVKD. With V trimmed by 1 base and J by 5 bases, 9 bases remained unmatched. In nucleotides, the CDR3 is TGTGCCATCAGTGAGTTGGCAGCGGGAGGGCCGGGAGATACGCAGTATTTT. Its translation is CAISELAAGGPGDTQYF.

This chain joins TRBV5-1 and TRBJ2-1; D may be TRBD2 (7 bases). CDR1 and CDR2 from the germline V gene are SGHRS and YFSETQ. Trimming left V 4 bases short and J 14 bases short, with 19 bases between. The CDR3 spans 13 residues. The CDR3: CASSGPLGGGKFF. For the CDR3, the DNA is TGCGCCAGCAGCGGCCCCCTTGGGGGGGGCAAGTTCTTC.

The chain is built from TRBV10-3 and TRBJ2-3; no clear D gene. This CDR3 region has 14 residues. Germline loops: CDR1 ENHRY, CDR2 SYGVKD. V was shortened by 0 bases and J by 5 bases, with 9 bases between the two germline ends. CDR3 DNA sequence: TGTGCCATCAGTGAGTCGGAGTTCGGAGATACGCAGTATTTT. Its translation: CAISESEFGDTQYF.

As to this clone: Mismatch with germline at one junction end may stem from a read error. The chain couples TRBV7-2 to TRBJ1-4; D remains unclear. Germline V gene lookup returns CDR1 SGHTA and CDR2 FQGNSA. This CDR3 spans 14 amino acids. The CDR3 region has the DNA TGTGCCAGCAGTTTAGGCTCGCCGCCTGAAAAACTGTTTTTT. Protein: CASSLGSPPEKLFF.

V and J are TRBV12-3 or TRBV12-4 and TRBJ1-1; 7 bases align to TRBD1. The CDR3 consists of 13 residues. With V trimmed by 6 bases and J by 1 base, 2 bases remained unmatched. CDR3 region: CASSDRENTEAFF. The CDR3 bases are TGTGCCAGCAGCGACAGGGAGAACACTGAAGCTTTCTTT.

The rearrangement joins TRBV7-9 to TRBJ2-1; possibly TRBD1 or TRBD2 for D (6 bases each). CDR3 length: 15 amino acids. Per germline, CDR1 SEHNR and CDR2 FQNEAQ (reference sequence). Trimming cost V 1 base and J 3 bases, with 10 bases left between them. CDR3 sequence (DNA): TGTGCCAGCAGCTTAGGACTAGGGGGCTACAATGAGCAGTTCTTC. It codes for CASSLGLGGYNEQFF.

The chain joins TRBV7-2 to TRBJ2-3; D gene ambiguous. CDR3 length equals 13 residues. Between the trimmed V and J ends, which lost 5 bases and 0 bases, there was a span of 6 bases. Germline V gene data show CDR1 as SGHTA and CDR2 as FQGNSA. DNA of the CDR3: TGTGCCAGCAGCCCCAGTAGCACAGATACGCAGTATTTT. This encodes CASSPSSTDTQYF.

The chain couples TRBV5-6 to TRBJ2-5; 8 nucleotides agree with TRBD1. There are 16 residues in the CDR3. V lost 7 bases to trimming and J lost 1 base; unmatched junction nucleotides: 12. Germline assignment: CDR1 SGHDT and CDR2 YYEEEE. The CDR3 sequence: CASSYSGTGFQETQYF. CDR3 sequence (DNA): TGTGCCAGCTCCTACTCCGGGACAGGATTCCAAGAGACCCAGTACTTC.

The rearrangement links TRBV5-1 to TRBJ2-7; D perhaps matches TRBD1 (5 bases). Looked up from germline, CDR1 is SGHRS and CDR2 is YFSETQ. The CDR3 is 13 amino acids. Trimming shortened V by 3 bases and J by 0 bases, and 7 bases separated the two germline ends. CDR3 DNA: TGCGCCAGCAGCTCGACAGTCTCCTACGAGCAGTACTTC. It translates to CASSSTVSYEQYF.

CDR3 nucleotide sequence: TGTGCCAGCAGTCGAAGCGGGAGGAGCACAGATACGCAGTATTTT. Its protein product is CASSRSGRSTDTQYF. The chain is built from TRBV7-9 and TRBJ2-3; 9 bases line up with TRBD2. The CDR3 has 15 residues. Trimming removed 6 bases from V and 0 bases from J; junction bases left unmatched: 4. From germline, CDR1 is SEHNR and CDR2 FQNEAQ (reference sequence). Full variable domain (rest looked up from reference TRBV7-9 and TRBJ2-3): DTGVSQNPRHKITKRGQNVTFRCDPISEHNRLYWYRQTLGQGPEFLTYFQNEAQLEKSRLLSDRFSAERPKGSFSTLEIQRTEQGDSAMYLCASSRSGRSTDTQYFGPGTRLTVL.

V is TRBV7-9 and J is TRBJ1-5; perhaps TRBD1 as D (5 bases). This CDR3 is 18 amino acids long. With 0 bases removed from V and 1 base from J, the gap between germline ends came to 16 bases. Germline CDR1 reads SEHNR; CDR2 reads FQNEAQ (reference sequence). The CDR3: CASSLAEGLYRSNQPQHF. The CDR3 DNA reads TGTGCCAGCAGCTTAGCAGAGGGGCTGTACAGGAGCAATCAGCCCCAGCATTTT.

This clone was detected only once. V usage is TRBV20-1 and J usage is TRBJ1-2; a possible D gene is TRBD1 (5 bases). Germline V lookup: CDR1 DFQATT, CDR2 SNEGSKA (reference sequence). Deletions cut 3 bases from V and 7 bases from J, with 15 bases between. The CDR3 totals 13 residues. CDR3 in DNA: TGCAGTGCTAGTAGCCAGGGTAGAAGTGGCTACACCTTC. Translating gives CSASSQGRSGYTF.